The T cell receptor beta chain under discussion was sequenced for a study of T cell responses to AZD1222 COVID-19 vaccine. Study outcomes and limitations: The peak T cell response came first, and repertoires were sampled only after it. Rises in breadth and depth of Spike-specific TCRs came after two AZD1222 doses. Close to half of spike-specific TCRs reportedly recognize unmutated variant regions. Baseline seropositivity characterized only a handful of AZD1222 recipients.

This clone has a single count. Its antigen remains unknown. The assay was immunoSEQ multiplex PCR, and TCRdb's table has in-frame clones only and misses some. The data contain fewer than 110,000 clones, 80% to 95% of them singletons. There are 17 residues in the CDR3. V was shortened by 3 bases and J by 5 bases, with 20 bases between the two germline ends. Germline V gene data show CDR1 as SGHDN and CDR2 as FVKESK. V and J are TRBV14 and TRBJ2-1, with TRBD1 as a possible D gene (8 bases). The sequence was collected from an adult who received the AZD1222 COVID-19 vaccine. Here the sequenced sample was peripheral blood, taken 28 days after the second AZD1222 dose. DNA for the CDR3: TGTGCCAGCAGCCATCACGGGAGGACAGGGTCCAACAATGAGCAGTTCTTC. This gives the protein CASSHHGRTGSNNEQFF.